The subject of this entry is one T cell receptor beta chain. This clonotype was picked up many times. There is no known antigen for this receptor. Per-base quality was not reported, and no clone a single base away is much larger than it. Receptors were amplified or captured by multiplex PCR. For sequencing, an Illumina HiSeq 4000 was employed. TCR beta libraries were built with iRepertoire HTBI primers and Arm-PCR amplification of CDR3 regions. Before sequencing, the PCR products went through gel purification. The study's own analysis went as follows. Across samples, 60 to 75 TRBV and 13 to 15 TRBJ segments were identified and used for gene usage analysis of CDR3 amino acid clonotypes. COPE and FqMerger were used to merge the filtered high-quality paired reads into contigs. BLAST was used to align contigs to IMGT TRBV, TRBD and TRBJ reference genes, with CDR3 defined following IMGT. Any clonotype with a frequency above 0.1% was classified as a highly expanded clone. Repertoire diversity was measured by Shannon entropy, and V-J evenness by the Gini coefficient. A clonotype found in more than one individual was treated as public. The public reads were run again by TCRdb, first through fastp at Q25 and then through MiXCR, and only productive beta chains were kept. Rows matching on CDR3 protein sequence are summarized as one entry with the most common DNA and genes. TCRdb, not the original authors, processed these V and J calls. The sample table holds roughly 220,000 distinct CDR3 sequences, of which around 17% were seen once. The ten largest clones take up roughly a fifth of the sample.

The time point tag for this specimen amounts to: newly diagnosed GD, antithyroid drugs for less than 3 months. RNA was extracted from PBMCs in TRIzol for both TCR sequencing and RNA sequencing. The diagnosis of Graves' disease was made according to American Thyroid Association guidelines. Patients were recruited from an endocrinology department in Xi'an, China. From each patient, about 9.7 milliliters of peripheral blood was collected into an EDTA anticoagulant tube. PBMCs were isolated by Ficoll Paque Plus density gradient separation without further T cell sorting. An Agilent 2100 Bioanalyzer and agarose gel were used to check RNA quality, and a NanoDrop 2000 was used to measure RNA concentration. This entry comes from a study of regulatory T cells in long-lasting Graves disease (dated by TCRdb to about 2021). As for the study more broadly: Patients with newly diagnosed Graves' disease had been on antithyroid drugs for under 3 months. Patients with persistent Graves' disease were compared with patients with newly diagnosed Graves' disease using TCR sequencing and RNA sequencing of peripheral blood. The study was conducted in China and was registered as a clinical trial. A total of about 35 samples underwent TCR sequencing, from about 13 patients with persistent Graves' disease and 20 or so patients with newly diagnosed Graves' disease. Overall study outcomes, separate from this receptor: Persistent disease showed preferential use of TRBV28, TRBJ1-2 and TRBJ2-5, whereas newly diagnosed disease favored TRBV20-1 and TRBJ2-1. More public clonotypes were shared among persistent patients (2,741) than among newly diagnosed patients (under 1,000). The authors acknowledged the small sample size as a limitation that may reduce accuracy. Only peripheral blood was studied, because thyroid tissue, the primary lesion, was inaccessible. Only the TCR beta chain was sequenced and analyzed. Persistent Graves' disease patients showed lower TCR Shannon entropy and fewer highly expanded clones than newly diagnosed patients, suggesting clonal expansion.

From the cysteine through the phenylalanine, the CDR3 covers 15 amino acids. Only the CDR3 DNA stays, 45 bases, in frame from base 1. V is shortened by 3 bases, J by 5 bases, and the region joining them spans 17 bases. The chain couples TRBV12-3 or TRBV12-4 to TRBJ2-7; a tentative D match to TRBD2 spans 6 bases. Sequenced here: peripheral blood mononuclear cells (PBMCs), sampled at new diagnosis, from a patient treated with antithyroid drugs. This TCR was sampled from a female donor with Graves disease. The sequenced DNA is TGTGCCAGCAGTTTGGGGGGAACCGATCTCAACGAGCAGTACTTC. The translation is CASSLGGTDLNEQYF.